Presented here are 27 T cell receptor beta chains from one specimen sequenced in a study of shared clonotypes between healthy human individuals. CD45RO-negative, CCR7-selected cells formed the naive CD8 fraction, which excluded terminally differentiated effector memory CD45RA+ cells. Some clones are missing from TCRdb's copy, which holds only in-frame ones; the method was immunoSEQ multiplex PCR. The top ten hold about 0.11% of the sample, which has approximately 600,000 clones, around 96% seen once. Material: naive CD8+ T cells sorted from blood. These receptors came from a woman aged 25 to 45 in good health.

This chain connects TRBV5-8 to TRBJ1-4; D is perhaps TRBD1 (6 bases). The CDR3 contains 16 residues. Germline V CDR1 and CDR2: SGHTS, YDEGEE. Trimming took 0 bases from V and 2 from J, leaving 11 bases between them. As DNA, the CDR3 is TGTGCCAGCAGCTTGGGGCAGGGGAACACTAATGAAAAACTGTTTTTT. Translation gives CASSLGQGNTNEKLFF.

V is TRBV11-2 and J is TRBJ2-5; D is unresolved. The end of the DNA is better explained by TRBJ2-7, so the J call may be wrong. This CDR3 is 15 amino acids long. Germline values: CDR1 SGHAT, CDR2 FQNNGV. In DNA form, the CDR3 reads TGTGCCAGCAGCTTAGGGGCCAGTCCATCCTACGAGCAGTACTTC. Protein: CASSLGASPSYEQYF.

The CDR3 bases are TGTGCCAGCAGTTTATCCGTTAGTGACTCTGCGCAGTATTTT. The encoded protein is CASSLSVSDSAQYF. The rearrangement joins TRBV27 to TRBJ2-3; D is ambiguous. Germline values: CDR1 MNHEY, CDR2 SMNVEV (reference sequence). The CDR3 totals 14 residues. Deletions cut 0 bases from V and 10 bases from J, with 14 bases between.

The chain carries TRBV7-7 and TRBJ2-2, with TRBD1 identical over 7 bases. The CDR3 is made up of 13 amino acids. The junction had 3 bases not matched to a gene; V was cut back by 4 bases and J by 7 bases. Germline V lookup: CDR1 SSHAT, CDR2 FNYEAQ (reference sequence). This CDR3 is CASSSGGGGELFF. The CDR3 DNA sequence: TGTGCCAGCAGCTCAGGGGGTGGCGGGGAGCTGTTTTTT.

This chain joins TRBV27 and TRBJ2-7; 12 nucleotides agree with TRBD2. CDR3 length: 17 amino acids. In germline, CDR1 is MNHEY, CDR2 SMNVEV (reference sequence). With 2 bases clipped from V and 5 bases from J, the junction kept 10 bases outside the gene matches. CDR3 sequence (DNA): TGTGCCAGCAGTTTACACGGACTAGCGGGACAAGGGGACGAGCAGTACTTC. This codes for CASSLHGLAGQGDEQYF.

This chain's CDR3 is CASSYSNLAAYEQYF. CDR3 coding DNA: TGTGCCAGCAGTTACTCGAACTTAGCGGCCTACGAGCAGTACTTC. The V gene is TRBV6-6, the J gene TRBJ2-7; TRBD2 might be the D (6 bases). V dropped 0 bases and J dropped 2 bases, with 11 bases sitting between them. This CDR3 spans 15 amino acids. Per the germline V gene, CDR1 is MNHNY and CDR2 is SVGAGI (reference sequence).

This sequence joins TRBV28 and TRBJ2-3; D may be TRBD1 (6 bases). Deletions cut 10 bases from V and 1 base from J, with 18 bases between. Germline assignment: CDR1 MDHEN and CDR2 SYDVKM. The CDR3 sequence is 15 residues long. CDR3: CAIEVSGQGTDTQYF. The CDR3 region has the DNA TGTGCCATCGAGGTATCGGGACAAGGCACAGATACGCAGTATTTT.

The chain employs TRBV2 and TRBJ2-1; D is unclear. This CDR3 spans 15 amino acids. The ends were cut back, 3 bases at V and 2 bases at J, with 11 bases in the middle. Germline assignment: CDR1 SNHLY and CDR2 FYNNEI. As DNA, the CDR3 is TGTGCCAGCAGTGATGTGGGGTTCCCCTACAATGAGCAGTTCTTC. Protein: CASSDVGFPYNEQFF.

The chain links TRBV29-1 to TRBJ2-7; 14 bases match TRBD2. The V gene's germline CDR1 is SQVTM and CDR2 ANQGSEA. The CDR3 totals 16 residues. V gave up 7 bases and J gave up 3 bases; unmatched junction bases: 11. The CDR3 sequence is CSGQGAGTSGGYEQYF. The CDR3 bases are TGCAGCGGTCAGGGGGCCGGGACTAGCGGGGGCTACGAGCAGTACTTC.

To note about this clone: Additional DNA sequences in this sample encode the identical CDR3. J is TRBJ2-1 and V is TRBV5-4, with D hard to call. The germline V gene has CDR1 SGHNT and CDR2 YYREEE (reference sequence). The CDR3 extends over 11 amino acids. Trimming removed 4 bases from V and 5 bases from J, with 4 bases in between. The CDR3 DNA follows: TGTGCCAGCAGCACCGACAATGAGCAGTTCTTC. Protein sequence: CASSTDNEQFF.

This sequence joins TRBV4-2 and TRBJ2-7; 9 nucleotides match TRBD2. This CDR3 is built from 16 residues. Germline CDR1 reads LGHNA; CDR2 reads YNFKEQ. With V trimmed by 4 bases and J by 0 bases, 7 bases remained unmatched. The CDR3 DNA reads as TGTGCCAGCAGCCTAACCCAAGCGGGGGGCTCCTACGAGCAGTACTTC. As protein: CASSLTQAGGSYEQYF.

The chain links TRBV5-1 to TRBJ2-3, with TRBD2 matching 8 bases. J lost 0 bases, V lost 5 bases, and 14 bases had no gene match. This CDR3 has 18 residues. Germline V gene data show CDR1 as SGHRS and CDR2 as YFSETQ. The CDR3 spells CASSYTGGIGSSTDTQYF. The CDR3 DNA sequence: TGCGCCAGCAGTTACACGGGGGGGATAGGTTCTAGCACAGATACGCAGTATTTT.

The chain joins TRBV7-2 to TRBJ2-7; D is perhaps TRBD1 or TRBD2 (5 bases each). Germline V gene lookup returns CDR1 SGHTA and CDR2 FQGNSA. Trimming removed 5 bases at V and 5 bases at J, with 22 bases between. The CDR3 runs 16 residues. CDR3 amino acids: CASSETLRDPFHEQYF. CDR3 nucleotide sequence: TGTGCCAGCAGCGAGACTCTCCGGGACCCTTTCCACGAGCAGTACTTC.

This clone was seen a single time. Within the sample, other DNA sequences also encode this same CDR3. The J gene is TRBJ2-7, the V gene TRBV28; no reliable D call. The CDR3 runs 13 residues. Trimming cost V 6 bases and J 0 bases, with 9 bases left between them. Germline V lookup: CDR1 MDHEN, CDR2 SYDVKM. The DNA for the CDR3 is TGTGCCAGCAGCCCAGTAAGCTCCTACGAGCAGTACTTC. Translated: CASSPVSSYEQYF.

V and J are TRBV5-4 and TRBJ2-7; D may be TRBD2 (5 bases). Trimming pared 5 bases from V and 0 bases from J, leaving 18 bases between. Germline V gives CDR1 SGHNT, CDR2 YYREEE (reference sequence). This CDR3 region has 16 residues. CDR3 region: CASSPAAGGFSYEQYF. CDR3 nucleotides: TGTGCCAGCAGTCCGGCTGCGGGCGGTTTCTCCTACGAGCAGTACTTC.

V gene TRBV10-1 combines with J gene TRBJ2-3; 10 nucleotides line up with TRBD2. This CDR3 is built from 16 residues. CDR1 WNHNN and CDR2 SYGVQD come from the germline V gene (reference sequence). J gave up 6 bases and V 2 bases, and 8 bases lay outside the gene matches. CDR3 DNA: TGCGCCAGCAGTGAGGGTTCTAGCGGGAGCTGGGATACGCAGTATTTT. It codes for CASSEGSSGSWDTQYF.

The chain has TRBV4-1 and TRBJ2-7; 8 positions match TRBD2. Germline CDR1 is MGHRA and CDR2 is YSYEKL. There are 16 residues in the CDR3. Trimming cost V 0 bases and J 6 bases; bases outside gene matches: 10. CDR3 sequence (DNA): TGCGCCAGCAGCCAAGAGGGTTTCGGGGGGGCTACCGAGCAGTACTTC. Amino acid sequence: CASSQEGFGGATEQYF.

As regards this clone: In the same sample, other DNA sequences code for this CDR3. The gene calls are TRBV19 and TRBJ1-5; TRBD1 is a possible D gene (5 bases). Germline V gene lookup returns CDR1 LNHDA and CDR2 SQIVND (reference sequence). This CDR3 contains 14 residues. The V and J ends lost 3 bases and 5 bases respectively, with 11 bases between them. The CDR3 DNA sequence: TGTGCCAGTAGTATGGGTCAGGGTTATCAGCCCCAGCATTTT. Protein product: CASSMGQGYQPQHF. Filled out from reference TRBV19 and TRBJ1-5, the complete variable domain reads DGGITQSPKYLFRKEGQNVTLSCEQNLNHDAMYWYRQDPGQGLRLIYYSQIVNDFQKGDIAEGYSVSREKKESFPLTVTSAQKNPTAFYLCASSMGQGYQPQHFGDGTRLSIL.

V usage is TRBV5-4 and J usage is TRBJ2-2, with no clear D. The CDR3 is 13 amino acids. Trimming left V 0 bases short and J 5 bases short, with 5 bases between. Germline-derived CDR1 and CDR2 are SGHNT and YYREEE (reference sequence). The CDR3 bases are TGTGCCAGCAGCTTGGAGGCGACCGGGGAGCTGTTTTTT. It encodes CASSLEATGELFF.

Here the CDR3 DNA reads TGCGCCAGCAGCCAAGATTATAGGGGGGCTGAAGCTTTCTTT. This translates into CASSQDYRGAEAFF. The gene calls are TRBV4-1 and TRBJ1-1; maybe TRBD1 (6 bases). The germline V gene has CDR1 MGHRA and CDR2 YSYEKL. This CDR3 contains 14 residues. V shed 0 bases and J shed 6 bases, with 11 bases lying between them.

The J gene is TRBJ2-2, the V gene TRBV28; TRBD2 matches at 7 bases. This CDR3 comprises 18 residues. Per germline, CDR1 MDHEN and CDR2 SYDVKM. V trimming: 7 bases; J trimming: 0 bases; junction bases outside the gene matches: 14. CDR3 nucleotide sequence: TGTGCCAGCATTTCGCTAGCGGAGACCCAAGCGAACACCGGGGAGCTGTTTTTT. Its protein product is CASISLAETQANTGELFF.

The gene calls are TRBV28 and TRBJ1-1, with unresolved D. Germline CDR1 MDHEN, CDR2 SYDVKM. Trimming removed 8 bases from V and 3 bases from J, with 13 bases in between. The CDR3 contains 13 residues. The CDR3 sequence: CASRELGDTEAFF. The CDR3 nucleotides read TGTGCCAGCCGTGAGCTTGGGGACACTGAAGCTTTCTTT.

The rearrangement links TRBV29-1 to TRBJ1-2, with TRBD1 as a possible D gene (6 bases). V dropped 4 bases and J dropped 4 bases, with 13 bases sitting between them. Germline V CDR1 and CDR2: SQVTM, ANQGSEA. The CDR3 consists of 13 residues. DNA of the CDR3: TGCAGCGTTGTGACAGCGGGGGCCTATGGCTACACCTTC. This encodes CSVVTAGAYGYTF.

The chain joins TRBV5-4 to TRBJ2-7; D unresolved. Trimming stripped 0 bases from V and 0 bases from J, with 13 bases between. Germline V gives CDR1 SGHNT, CDR2 YYREEE (reference sequence). The CDR3 is made up of 16 amino acids. CDR3 nucleotides: TGTGCCAGCAGCTTGGTCTCCGCGGCCCGCTCCTACGAGCAGTACTTC. Its translation is CASSLVSAARSYEQYF.

J is TRBJ1-2 and V is TRBV6-6; TRBD1 is a possible D gene (6 bases). CDR3 size: 15 residues. Germline V gene lookup returns CDR1 MNHNY and CDR2 SVGAGI (reference sequence). The V and J ends lost 6 bases and 5 bases respectively, with 19 bases between them. The CDR3 nucleotides read TGTGCCAGCAGCACCGACAGGTTCTCGCGTTATGGCTACACCTTC. The encoded protein is CASSTDRFSRYGYTF.

This rearrangement joins TRBV28 to TRBJ1-4; D is undetermined. CDR3 length equals 16 residues. The V end was cut by 6 bases, the J end by 7 bases, with 21 bases between. From germline, CDR1 is MDHEN and CDR2 SYDVKM. DNA for the CDR3: TGTGCCAGCAGCCACATAACGGGGTGGGAGGGTGAAAAACTGTTTTTT. Protein sequence: CASSHITGWEGEKLFF.

The chain couples TRBV7-7 to TRBJ2-2; 9 positions agree with TRBD2. The CDR3 length is 19 residues. V gave up 5 bases and J gave up 6 bases; unmatched junction bases: 19. Germline CDR1 and CDR2: SSHAT and FNYEAQ (reference sequence). Here the CDR3 DNA reads TGTGCCAGCAGCATGAGATGGGCCGGGACTAGCCCGAGCCCCGGGGAGCTGTTTTTT. It specifies CASSMRWAGTSPSPGELFF.